A selection of T cell receptor beta chains follows, all from one sample in a study of blood T cell repertoires in COVID-19. TCRdb keeps only in-frame clones here, not all; method: immunoSEQ multiplex PCR. The sample gives some 48,000 clones, approximately 90% of which show up once; less than 30% is in the top ten. Sequenced: peripheral blood. These receptors all come from a woman older than 75 with acute or convalescent COVID-19. The CDR3 runs from the conserved cysteine through the conserved F or W. D genes are given only for firm matches. Part of the rows lack a size; the others show once, few, many or a class for expanded clones.

d_call,clone_size,v_call,j_call,cdr3_aa,cdr3_nt
-,-,TRBV5-1,TRBJ1-2,CASSPGRGAGGYTF,TGCGCCAGCAGCCCTGGGAGGGGGGCTGGAGGCTACACCTTC
TRBD2,-,TRBV4-1,TRBJ2-1,CASSQDDGRRGGDEQFF,TGCGCCAGCAGCCAAGATGACGGGCGGCGGGGGGGCGATGAGCAGTTCTTC
-,-,TRBV6-5,TRBJ2-2,CASSYTAAGNTGELFF,TGTGCCAGCAGTTATACCGCAGCGGGGAACACCGGGGAGCTGTTTTTT
-,-,TRBV4-2,TRBJ2-4,CASSQAGLVAKNIQYF,TGTGCCAGCAGCCAAGCAGGGCTGGTGGCCAAAAACATTCAGTACTTC
-,-,TRBV10-3,TRBJ2-3,CAISAVSADTQYF,TGTGCCATCAGTGCCGTTAGTGCAGATACGCAGTATTTT
TRBD1,-,TRBV2,TRBJ1-1,CASKQGAAGVTEAFF,TGTGCCAGCAAACAGGGGGCAGCGGGAGTCACTGAAGCTTTCTTT
-,-,TRBV5-6,TRBJ1-5,CASSPSLRGSNQPQHF,TGTGCCAGCAGCCCAAGCCTGAGGGGGAGCAATCAGCCCCAGCATTTT
-,-,TRBV6-5,TRBJ2-2,CASSTRTANTGELFF,TGTGCCAGCAGTACCCGGACAGCGAACACCGGGGAGCTGTTTTTT
TRBD1,-,TRBV19,TRBJ1-1,CASTATGTGNTEAFF,TGTGCCAGTACTGCAACCGGGACAGGAAACACTGAAGCTTTCTTT
TRBD2,few,TRBV7-9,TRBJ2-3,CASSKWDYTDTQYF,TGTGCCAGCAGCAAATGGGACTACACAGATACGCAGTATTTT
-,few,TRBV7-6,TRBJ1-6,CASSGSGVPNSPLHF,TGTGCCAGCAGCGGGAGTGGGGTCCCTAATTCACCCCTCCACTTT
TRBD1,-,TRBV7-2,TRBJ2-6,CASSPDRAGSGANVLTF,TGTGCCAGCAGCCCAGACAGGGCCGGCTCTGGGGCCAACGTCCTGACTTTC
-,-,TRBV18,TRBJ1-1,CASSRPRQQENTEAFF,TGTGCCAGCTCACGTCCGAGACAGCAGGAAAACACTGAAGCTTTCTTT
-,-,TRBV4-2,TRBJ2-3,CASSHGGAGEDTQYF,TGTGCCAGCAGCCATGGGGGGGCCGGGGAAGATACGCAGTATTTT
-,-,TRBV4-1,TRBJ2-1,CASSQDGTPVPGEQFF,TGCGCCAGCAGCCAAGATGGCACCCCCGTCCCGGGTGAGCAGTTCTTC